This TCR beta chain came from a study of cytomegalovirus exposure and HLA in healthy donors. The table came from immunoSEQ multiplex PCR; TCRdb's copy has only in-frame clones and leaves some out. This table holds 120,000 or so clones, around 95% found once. Germline values: CDR1 SGDLS, CDR2 YYNGEE. The CDR3 runs 16 residues. The V and J ends lost 1 base and 4 bases respectively, with 14 bases between them. The specimen sequenced was PBMCs. The source of this sequence is a man between 18 and 29 years old in good health and CMV-seronegative. This chain links TRBV9 with TRBJ2-2, with D unclear. The CDR3 region is CASSVLSGFGTGELFF. DNA for the CDR3: TGTGCCAGCAGCGTACTAAGTGGTTTTGGCACCGGGGAGCTGTTTTTT.